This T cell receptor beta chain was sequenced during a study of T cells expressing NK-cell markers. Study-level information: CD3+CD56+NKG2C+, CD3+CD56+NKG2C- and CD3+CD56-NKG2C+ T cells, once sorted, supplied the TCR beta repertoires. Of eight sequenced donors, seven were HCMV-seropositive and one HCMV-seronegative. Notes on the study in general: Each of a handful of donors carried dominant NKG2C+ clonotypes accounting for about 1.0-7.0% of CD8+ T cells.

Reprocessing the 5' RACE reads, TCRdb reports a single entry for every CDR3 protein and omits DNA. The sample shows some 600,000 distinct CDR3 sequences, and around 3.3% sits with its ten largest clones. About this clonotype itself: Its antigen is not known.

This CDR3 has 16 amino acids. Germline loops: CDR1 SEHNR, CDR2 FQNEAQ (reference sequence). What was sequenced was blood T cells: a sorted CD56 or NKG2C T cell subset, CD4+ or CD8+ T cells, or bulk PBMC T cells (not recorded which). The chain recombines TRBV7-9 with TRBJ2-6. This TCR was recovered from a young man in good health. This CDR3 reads CASSRTDRSGANVLTF.